Below, 3 T cell receptor beta chains from the same sample are listed, as sequenced in a study of cytomegalovirus exposure and HLA in healthy donors. PCR employed 60 Vbeta and 13 Jbeta primers. Sequencing used immunoSEQ multiplex PCR; TCRdb keeps in-frame clones, though not all of them. The repertoire holds approximately 150,000 clones, with over 80% as singletons. The specimen sequenced was PBMCs. The receptors were gathered from a woman aged 25 to 39 in good health and CMV-seronegative.

The chain employs TRBV27 and TRBJ1-2; TRBD1 might be the D (6 bases). The germline gives CDR1 MNHEY, CDR2 SMNVEV (reference sequence). V was pared by 3 bases and J by 0 bases, with 11 bases between. The CDR3 spans 15 residues. The CDR3 protein is CASSLYTGSNYGYTF. CDR3 nucleotide sequence: TGTGCCAGCAGTTTGTACACAGGGTCTAACTATGGCTACACCTTC.

The table lists this clone with a few counts. The rearrangement joins TRBV28 to TRBJ2-1, with 10 bases identical to TRBD2. Germline CDR1 MDHEN, CDR2 SYDVKM. Trimming cost V 4 bases and J 7 bases; bases outside gene matches: 10. The CDR3 runs 16 residues. This CDR3 reads CASSSAAAGGPNEQFF. CDR3 bases: TGTGCCAGCAGTTCCGCCGCAGCGGGAGGGCCGAATGAGCAGTTCTTC.

This rearrangement joins TRBV7-9 to TRBJ2-7; D perhaps matches TRBD2 (6 bases). CDR1 and CDR2 from the germline V gene are SEHNR and FQNEAQ (reference sequence). The CDR3 loop spans 14 amino acids. V dropped 1 base and J dropped 7 bases, with 14 bases sitting between them. CDR3 in amino acids: CASSLVGLATEQYF. The CDR3 DNA reads TGTGCCAGCAGCTTAGTGGGACTGGCTACGGAGCAGTACTTC.